This TCR beta chain was retrieved from a study of STAT5B mutations in CD4+ large granular lymphocyte leukemia. V was pared by 0 bases and J by 5 bases, with 4 bases of the junction left unmatched. CDR1 SGDLS and CDR2 YYNGEE come from the germline V gene. The CDR3 consists of 15 residues. Original analysis: Clonotypes above 5% were considered putative leukemic clones, totaling a few dozen. Sequencing used immunoSEQ multiplex PCR; TCRdb keeps in-frame clones, though not all of them. The DNA was the basis for D and trimming; V, J and clone size are from that table. The table has a few thousand clones, 75% seen once.

The clonotype originates from a woman in her 70s with CD4+ T-cell large granular lymphocyte leukemia. The sample comprised PBMCs. The chain has TRBV9 and TRBJ2-1, with 8 bases identical to TRBD2. CDR3: CASSVGRRGDNEQFF. In DNA form, the CDR3 reads TGTGCCAGCAGCGTAGGGAGGCGGGGGGACAATGAGCAGTTCTTC.